This TCR beta chain was documented in a study of T cells and Merkel cell carcinoma outcomes (dated by TCRdb to 2020 to 2021). General notes on the study: In patients with Merkel cell carcinoma, researchers looked at whether the T-cell repertoire of the tumor, along with T-cell density, could predict clinical outcome.

Library generation was performed with the immunoSEQ multiplex PCR assay. This immuneACCESS table, as held by TCRdb, lists in-frame sequences with V and J called but not all clones. Of the missing ones, under half trace to an unresolved V gene in checked studies; the others have no known cause. The sample data list fewer than 25,000 clones, and roughly 87% of these were observed just once. 3% to 3.5% of the sample lies in the top ten. Samples were obtained from patients with Merkel cell carcinoma. Between the V and J ends, shortened by 3 bases and 0 bases respectively, the junction contains 9 bases. For CDR1 and CDR2, the germline V gene lists WSHSY and SAAADI. The CDR3 runs 15 amino acids, cysteine and phenylalanine included. Here the CDR3 DNA is all that survives: 45 bases in frame from base 1. Paper-wide results and their limitations: The combination of T-cell repertoire features and T-cell density was reported to predict clinical outcomes in patients with Merkel cell carcinoma.

A word on this clone: The specificity of this receptor is unknown. Base qualities are not recorded, but no much larger clone differs from it by a single base.

The rearrangement combines TRBV10-2 with TRBJ2-1; 6 matching bases give a weak D call of TRBD2. The origin of this receptor is a human donor with Merkel cell carcinoma. Specimen: tumor tissue from Merkel cell carcinoma. The nucleotides are TGCGCCAGCAGTGACCGGAGGGGCTCCTACAATGAGCAGTTCTTC. It translates to CASSDRRGSYNEQFF.